The source of this T cell receptor (beta chain) is a study of T cell repertoires in MIS-A myocarditis. This clone was seen just once. Here immunoSEQ multiplex PCR was the method, and the copy in TCRdb shows in-frame clones only, minus some. The sample lists some 10,000 clones, 80% to 90% seen once, with approximately 2.2% in the top ten. The CDR3 is made up of 14 amino acids. Germline assignment: CDR1 SGHAT and CDR2 FQNNGV. Trimming cost V 5 bases and J 7 bases; bases outside gene matches: 3. The TCR sequence derives from a man aged 18 to 30 with fulminant myocarditis from multisystem inflammatory syndrome in adults (MIS-A) after COVID-19. The sample consisted of thoracic lymph node tissue obtained at autopsy. V usage is TRBV11-2 and J usage is TRBJ1-4; 11 bases agree with TRBD1. The CDR3 is CASSVGQGAEKLFF. DNA of the CDR3: TGTGCCAGCAGCGTTGGACAGGGGGCTGAAAAACTGTTTTTT.